Listed below are T cell receptor beta chains from one sample, sequenced in a study of CD8+ T cells in alopecia areata. Assay: immunoSEQ multiplex PCR; the TCRdb copy retains only in-frame clones and omits some. The repertoire holds 70,000 to 95,000 clones, with roughly half as singletons. Sequencing was carried out using NKG2D-high CD8+ T cells sorted from blood. Receptor source: a human donor with alopecia areata. Each CDR3 is given with its conserved first and last residue. A D gene is named only where the DNA matches it firmly. Size is stated for part of the rows, as once, few or many counts, or as a class when the clone is expanded.

cdr3_nt cdr3_aa clone_size j_call v_call d_call
TGTGCCAGCAGTCCCGCTGAAGACTACGAGCAGTACTTC CASSPAEDYEQYF few TRBJ2-7 TRBV2 NA
TGCGCCAGCAGCATAACGGAGCTCGGGGGGATTCAGTACTTC CASSITELGGIQYF NA TRBJ2-4 TRBV4-1 TRBD2
TGTGCCAGCAGTGAAGCGCCGAGATACGAGCAGTACTTC CASSEAPRYEQYF NA TRBJ2-7 TRBV2 NA
TGCAGCGTTGAAGCCCCGACGTACAATGAGCAGTTCTTC CSVEAPTYNEQFF NA TRBJ2-1 TRBV29-1 NA
TGTGCCAGCAGTTTCTCCCCGGGAGGGGACGAGCAGTACTTC CASSFSPGGDEQYF NA TRBJ2-7 TRBV27 TRBD2
TGTGCCAGCAGAAACGGGGGTACCTACAATGAGCAGTTCTTC CASRNGGTYNEQFF NA TRBJ2-1 TRBV27 NA
TGTGCCAGCAGTCCGACAGGGGGCACTGAAGCTTTCTTT CASSPTGGTEAFF once TRBJ1-1 TRBV27 TRBD1
TGTGCCAGCAGTCCGACCGGGACTAGCACAGATACGCAGTATTTT CASSPTGTSTDTQYF NA TRBJ2-3 TRBV7-3 NA
TGCGCCAGCAGCCGCGTACCGGGACAGGGGTACAATGAGCAGTTCTTC CASSRVPGQGYNEQFF NA TRBJ2-1 TRBV4-1 TRBD1
TGTGCCAGCAGCGCCCGGGACGGCCTCTCACCCCTCCACTTT CASSARDGLSPLHF NA TRBJ1-6 TRBV7-9 NA
TGTGCCAGCAATCTAGTGATGGTTAGCACAGATACGCAGTATTTT CASNLVMVSTDTQYF few TRBJ2-3 TRBV6-1 NA
TGTGCCACCAGCAGCCCGGCCACCCACTCCTACAATGAGCAGTTCTTC CATSSPATHSYNEQFF NA TRBJ2-1 TRBV15 NA
TGTGCCAGTAGTATTAACATGAACACTGAAGCTTTCTTT CASSINMNTEAFF NA TRBJ1-1 TRBV19 NA
TGTGCCAGCAGCTTCGAGAGCTACGAGCAGTACTTC CASSFESYEQYF NA TRBJ2-7 TRBV7-9 NA
TGCAGCGTTGAGTGGGGGAACTATGGCTACACCTTC CSVEWGNYGYTF NA TRBJ1-2 TRBV29-1 NA
TGTGCCAGCAGCTTGGGGGGCACGAGTACTGAAGCTTTCTTT CASSLGGTSTEAFF NA TRBJ1-1 TRBV5-8 NA
TGCGCCAGCAGCCAGGGCCCAGCGGAGACCCAGTACTTC CASSQGPAETQYF many TRBJ2-5 TRBV4-1 NA
TGTGCCAGCAGCGGCGGAGTAAGGCAGACCCAGTACTTC CASSGGVRQTQYF once TRBJ2-5 TRBV2 NA
TGTGCCAGCAGCTGGCGGGGGGGGCCCAGGCTTACGCAGTATTTT CASSWRGGPRLTQYF few TRBJ2-3 TRBV7-2 TRBD2
TGCGCCAGCCGGGACAGTATGGATACAGATACGCAGTATTTT CASRDSMDTDTQYF NA TRBJ2-3 TRBV5-1 TRBD1
TGCAGCGTTGAGACAGGGACCTACAATGAGCAGTTCTTC CSVETGTYNEQFF NA TRBJ2-1 TRBV29-1 TRBD1
TGCGCCAGCAGCCAAGATGGGACAGGCGCACCCAATGAGCAGTTCTTC CASSQDGTGAPNEQFF NA TRBJ2-1 TRBV4-1 TRBD1
TGTGCCAGCAGTGGTGGGACAGGGCGGGAGACCCAGTACTTC CASSGGTGRETQYF once TRBJ2-5 TRBV2 TRBD1
TGTGCCAGCAGCCCGAGGTGGGAGCAGTTCTTC CASSPRWEQFF few TRBJ2-1 TRBV7-9 NA
TGCAGCGTTCTTGATAGCTGGAGTAATGAGCAGTTCTTC CSVLDSWSNEQFF few TRBJ2-1 TRBV29-1 NA
TGTGCCAGCAGAAGGGCCACCACAGATACGCAGTATTTT CASRRATTDTQYF NA TRBJ2-3 TRBV27 NA
TGTGCCAGCAGTTTGGGACAGGGATCCACTGAAGCTTTCTTT CASSLGQGSTEAFF few TRBJ1-1 TRBV28 TRBD1
TGCGCCAGCAGCTTGGTTAACAGTCGCGAGCAGTACTTC CASSLVNSREQYF NA TRBJ2-7 TRBV5-1 NA
TGCGCCAGCAGCCAATCGAGCGGGGCAGAGACCCAGTACTTC CASSQSSGAETQYF NA TRBJ2-5 TRBV4-1 TRBD2
TGCAGCGTTGAAGGGATTGGCAGGAGCTCCTACAATGAGCAGTTCTTC CSVEGIGRSSYNEQFF NA TRBJ2-1 TRBV29-1 NA
TGTGCCAGCAGTCGACAGACATCTGTCTTCGGGTACACCTTC CASSRQTSVFGYTF NA TRBJ1-2 TRBV6-6 NA
TGTGCCTGGAGTGGGGGACAGGGGGCAACTTTCTTT CAWSGGQGATFF NA TRBJ1-1 TRBV30 TRBD1